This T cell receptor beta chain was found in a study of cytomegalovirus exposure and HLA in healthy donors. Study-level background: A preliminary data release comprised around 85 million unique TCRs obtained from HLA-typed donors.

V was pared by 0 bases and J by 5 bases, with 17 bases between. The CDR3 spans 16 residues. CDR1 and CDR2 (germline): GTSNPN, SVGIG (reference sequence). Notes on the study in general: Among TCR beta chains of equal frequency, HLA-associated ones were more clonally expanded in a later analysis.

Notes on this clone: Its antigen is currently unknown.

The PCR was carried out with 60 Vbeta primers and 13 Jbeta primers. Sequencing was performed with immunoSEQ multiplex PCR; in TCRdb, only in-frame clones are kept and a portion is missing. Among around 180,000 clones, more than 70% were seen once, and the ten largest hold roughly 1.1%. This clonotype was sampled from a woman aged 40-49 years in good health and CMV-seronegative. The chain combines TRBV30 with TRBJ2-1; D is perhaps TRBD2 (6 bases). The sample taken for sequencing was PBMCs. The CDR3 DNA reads TGTGCCTGGAGTGTACAGGAGCGGGTGGTGAACAATGAGCAGTTCTTC. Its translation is CAWSVQERVVNNEQFF.